What follows is one T cell receptor (beta chain) and its context. In the original analysis: Amplifying reference gene primers gave estimates of nucleated cell counts. Data came from immunoSEQ multiplex PCR; TCRdb stores just in-frame clones and leaves some out. That table gives V, J and clone size, and the DNA gave D and trimming. The sample includes a few hundred thousand clones, less than 90% seen only once; the top ten take about 10%. The data derive from a study of blood T cell repertoires in COVID-19. Overall study context: Some COVID-19 samples were acute and others convalescent; all came from the United States, Italy and Spain.

This CDR3 is built from 13 residues. Between the trimmed V and J ends, which lost 4 bases and 8 bases, there was a span of 14 bases. CDR1 is SGHDN, CDR2 FVKESK, per germline. The sample taken for sequencing was peripheral blood. This clonotype originated in a woman of 80 years or more with COVID-19, enrolled during active disease. The chain uses TRBV14 and TRBJ1-1, with D maybe TRBD1 (6 bases). CDR3: CASSRHREGEAFF. DNA of the CDR3: TGTGCCAGCAGCCGACACAGGGAGGGGGAAGCTTTCTTT.